These 17 T cell receptor beta chains were all obtained from the same sample, sequenced in a study of blood T cell repertoires in COVID-19. The protocol was immunoSEQ multiplex PCR, while the TCRdb copy is restricted to in-frame clones and leaves out a portion. The data show around 700,000 clones, about nine tenths seen once. The sequencing input was peripheral blood. These receptors were taken from a woman under 30 with acute or convalescent COVID-19.

This rearrangement joins TRBV6-2 or TRBV6-3 to TRBJ1-1; no definite D call. Germline CDR1 MNHEY, CDR2 SVGEGT. The CDR3 totals 14 residues. With 2 bases removed from V and 8 bases from J, the gap between germline ends came to 15 bases. The CDR3 nucleotides read TGTGCCAGCAGTTACCCGAAGTTCTGGCCGGAAGCTTTCTTT. This sequence encodes CASSYPKFWPEAFF.

This chain joins TRBV14 and TRBJ1-2, with D perhaps matching TRBD1 (5 bases). The CDR3 consists of 17 residues. Germline loops: CDR1 SGHDN, CDR2 FVKESK. Trimming removed 0 bases from V and 0 bases from J, with 14 bases in between. The CDR3 region has the DNA TGTGCCAGCAGCCAAGATAGGACAAACCCGGCTAACTATGGCTACACCTTC. Its translation: CASSQDRTNPANYGYTF.

The rearrangement links TRBV12-5 to TRBJ1-1, with 8 nucleotides matching TRBD1. V was pared by 0 bases and J by 4 bases, with 4 bases of the junction left unmatched. The CDR3 is 15 amino acids. From germline, CDR1 is LGHNT and CDR2 FRNRAP. CDR3: CASGLVQGGSTEAFF. Here the CDR3 DNA reads TGTGCTAGTGGTTTGGTACAGGGGGGTTCCACTGAAGCTTTCTTT.

The chain is built from TRBV6-1 and TRBJ1-2; maybe TRBD1 (6 bases). The V end was cut by 3 bases, the J end by 4 bases, with 21 bases between. Per the germline V gene, CDR1 is MNHNS and CDR2 is SASEGT. The CDR3 has 17 residues. The DNA for the CDR3 is TGTGCCAGCAGTGACGTCGGGACACTCCGCCTCGGCTATGGCTACACCTTC. Amino acid sequence: CASSDVGTLRLGYGYTF.

The V gene is TRBV5-6, the J gene TRBJ2-3, with 12 bases matching TRBD2. The CDR3 sequence is 17 residues long. Germline-derived CDR1 and CDR2 are SGHDT and YYEEEE. J lost 2 bases, V lost 2 bases, and 6 bases had no gene match. The CDR3 DNA follows: TGTGCCAGCAGCTTCCGGACTAGCGGGGTGGTCACAGATACGCAGTATTTT. It codes for CASSFRTSGVVTDTQYF.

This clone was observed a single time. This chain connects TRBV5-8 to TRBJ1-5; possible D gene TRBD1, 6 bases. The germline V gene has CDR1 SGHTS and CDR2 YDEGEE. The CDR3 totals 15 residues. V was shortened by 0 bases and J by 5 bases, with 12 bases between the two germline ends. The CDR3 loop reads CASSLAGELDQPQHF. For the CDR3, the DNA is TGTGCCAGCAGCTTGGCAGGGGAGTTGGATCAGCCCCAGCATTTT.

This chain connects TRBV3-1 (or the pseudogene TRBV3-2) to TRBJ2-1, with 7 bases identical to TRBD1. CDR1 LGHDT and CDR2 YNNKEL come from the germline V gene (reference sequence). The V segment lost 5 bases and the J segment 9 bases; nucleotides outside the gene matches: 13. The CDR3 spans 15 residues. The CDR3 DNA reads TGTGCCAGCAGCAAAATCCGGGACAGATGGGTTGAGCAGTTCTTC. Translation: CASSKIRDRWVEQFF.

J is TRBJ1-6 and V is TRBV19; tentative D call: TRBD1 (6 bases). Trimming removed 5 bases from V and 14 bases from J, with 13 bases in between. CDR3 length equals 12 residues. The germline gives CDR1 LNHDA, CDR2 SQIVND (reference sequence). DNA for the CDR3: TGTGCCAGTAGTTCACAGGGTCGGGCCCTCCACTTT. Protein: CASSSQGRALHF.

The chain combines TRBV10-3 with TRBJ1-2; D might be TRBD1 (6 bases). The V end was cut by 7 bases, the J end by 3 bases, with 15 bases between. This CDR3 spans 14 amino acids. Germline CDR1 is ENHRY and CDR2 is SYGVKD. The CDR3 reads CAIKGGGSHYGYTF. The CDR3 DNA sequence: TGTGCCATCAAAGGGGGGGGCTCTCACTATGGCTACACCTTC.

As for this clone: The same CDR3 can be traced to other DNA sequences in this sample. V and J are TRBV5-1 and TRBJ1-1; D perhaps matches TRBD1 (5 bases). Trimming shortened V by 4 bases and J by 1 base, and 8 bases separated the two germline ends. CDR1 and CDR2 from the germline V gene are SGHRS and YFSETQ. CDR3 size: 13 residues. The CDR3 loop reads CASSPQGNTEAFF. DNA for the CDR3: TGCGCCAGCAGCCCCCAGGGGAACACTGAAGCTTTCTTT.

With respect to this clone: Other DNA sequences in this specimen translate into the identical CDR3. CDR3 sequence (DNA): TGTGCCAGCAGTTTGCTACAGGGAAACACTGAAGCTTTCTTT. Translated, it gives CASSLLQGNTEAFF. The chain combines TRBV7-9 with TRBJ1-1; possibly TRBD1 for D (6 bases). The CDR3 consists of 14 residues. The germline CDR1 and CDR2 sequences are SEHNR and FQNEAQ (reference sequence). V lost 6 bases and J lost 2, with 13 bases in between.

V and J are TRBV14 and TRBJ2-7; TRBD1 agrees at 9 bases. V lost 3 bases to trimming and J lost 5 bases; unmatched junction nucleotides: 11. CDR3 length: 16 residues. The germline V gene encodes CDR1 SGHDN and CDR2 FVKESK. The CDR3 region is CASSHRPGQGPHEQYF. CDR3 bases: TGTGCCAGCAGCCATCGACCGGGACAGGGTCCCCACGAGCAGTACTTC.

V usage is TRBV27 and J usage is TRBJ1-5, with 7 bases aligning to TRBD1. The J segment lost 4 bases and the V segment lost 6 bases, leaving 6 bases of the junction unmatched. Germline values: CDR1 MNHEY, CDR2 SMNVEV (reference sequence). The CDR3 totals 14 residues. The CDR3 sequence is CASSYRDSNQPQHF. CDR3 DNA: TGTGCCAGCAGCTACCGGGACAGTAATCAGCCCCAGCATTTT.

CDR3 in DNA: TGTGCCAGCAGCAAATCCCAGTTCACAACTAACTATGGCTACACCTTC. Translated: CASSKSQFTTNYGYTF. This chain links TRBV21-1 with TRBJ1-2; the D call TRBD1 from the table was never checked on the DNA. TRBV21-1 is described as a pseudogene. CDR3 length: 16 residues.

This chain joins TRBV4-3 and TRBJ1-2; no clear D gene. Trimming shortened V by 3 bases and J by 6 bases, and 11 bases separated the two germline ends. CDR3 length equals 13 residues. Germline CDR1 LGHNA, CDR2 YSLEER. The CDR3 DNA reads TGCGCCAGCAGCCATGTAACTACCGATGGCTACACCTTC. Residues: CASSHVTTDGYTF.

V is TRBV5-8 and J is TRBJ2-7; 8 bases line up with TRBD1. The J segment lost 1 base and the V segment lost 3 bases, leaving 0 bases of the junction unmatched. The germline CDR1 and CDR2 sequences are SGHTS and YDEGEE. This CDR3 has 13 amino acids. The CDR3 region is CASSWTGSYEQYF. DNA of the CDR3: TGTGCCAGCAGCTGGACAGGGTCCTACGAGCAGTACTTC.

DNA of the CDR3: TGCGCCAGCTCCATAGCGGGGGGAAACAATGAGCAGTTCTTC. Protein sequence: CASSIAGGNNEQFF. V and J are TRBV4-3 and TRBJ2-1; 10 bases fit TRBD2. The CDR3 runs 14 residues. Looked up from germline, CDR1 is LGHNA and CDR2 is YSLEER. V gave up 8 bases and J gave up 5 bases; unmatched junction bases: 6.